This TCR delta chain was identified during a study of gamma delta lymphoproliferative disorders and STAT genes (dated by TCRdb to 2017 to 2018). At the level of the whole study: Of the 9 Tgammadelta LGLL patients who were sequenced, symptomatic disease was observed in 4 and an indolent course was observed in 5. Gamma-chain libraries were prepared from at least 50 ng of genomic DNA using the LymphoTrack Dx TCRG Assay. Delta-chain libraries followed the EuroClonality-NGS working group standard operating procedure, because no corresponding Invivoscribe delta assay was available. The study profiled TCR gamma and delta CDR3 repertoires by deep sequencing in Tgammadelta lymphoproliferative disease patients and healthy controls, within a larger immunophenotypic and STAT-mutation study. The TCR-sequenced pilot group comprised under 10 Tgammadelta large granular lymphocyte leukemia patients and a couple of hepatosplenic T-cell lymphoma patients. To confirm results, a couple of gamma-chain samples and every delta-chain sample were sequenced twice.

Genomic DNA from peripheral blood mononuclear cells isolated from patients and controls was used for TCR sequencing. A median age of approximately 71 years was recorded for the sequenced patients, of whom about 5 were male and 6 or 7 were female. Patients were recruited at a single hematology unit in Padova, Italy, and were reclassified as T-LGLL or HSTCL according to 2017 WHO criteria. All patient samples were collected while patients were off therapy or before therapy. This clone was found a few times. No antigen is known for it. For this DNA, TCRdb reports the protein of a much larger clone, which diverges at residue 16, most likely from a read error; the protein presented here is translated directly from the DNA. Summary of the overall study and its limitations: In whole-repertoire clustering, patient gamma repertoires grouped separately from healthy controls, whereas delta repertoires showed no separation between groups. Major clones in indolent patients were dominated by Vgamma9-JgammaP and Vdelta2-Ddelta3-Jdelta1 rearrangements, whereas these rearrangements were absent in symptomatic patients, in whom less common gene combinations were used. Almost every major gamma and delta clonotype in patients was public, meaning shared with at least one healthy donor, and only two gamma clonotypes were private to disease. T cells in controls likely covered a range of maturation stages, whereas leukemic cells were skewed toward terminal effectors, which could potentially limit comparisons between patients and controls. The authors pointed out that NGS specificity may be lower at low frequencies, so whether leukemic clones are public or private needs to be confirmed.

In both library preparation methods, multiplex PCR was run with primers aimed at the conserved V and J regions of the TCR genes. Amplicons were purified, pooled and sequenced on an Illumina MiSeq platform. For the original study's pipeline: V(D)J alignment, clonotype assembly and translation were done with MiXCR, while functionality assessment and CDR3 repertoire analyses were done with VDJtools. CDR3 was defined per IMGT, and analyses were restricted to productive sequences using functional genes, excluding ORF genes and pseudogenes. A custom Python script was used to look across all patients and controls for identical amino acid CDR3s belonging to major clonotypes, meaning those with a frequency of >=5%. Clonotype frequencies in patients versus controls were compared with a one-sided non-parametric Wilcoxon test. TCRdb processed the public reads again with the CATT caller, after which rows with matching DNA were combined. Clone size and V and J calls follow TCRdb, not the original study. Within this sample are about 500 delta-chain clones, with about 4.4% of them counted one time only. Of the sample, 96% is held by the ten largest clones.

From the germline V gene, CDR1 is GEAIGNYY and CDR2 is EKD. The CDR3 runs 18 amino acids, cysteine and phenylalanine included. Only the CDR3 portion is preserved as DNA: 54 bases, with reading frame beginning at the first base. The receptor was derived from a human donor with gamma-delta T-cell large granular lymphocyte leukemia. The sample taken for sequencing was blood. The V gene is TRDV2 and the J gene is TRDJ1, with the D gene too uncertain to name. The nucleotide sequence reads TGTGCCTGTGACACCGTGGAGACCGGGTCTGAGTACACCGATAAACACATCTTT. Its coded protein is CACDTVETGSEYTDKHIF.